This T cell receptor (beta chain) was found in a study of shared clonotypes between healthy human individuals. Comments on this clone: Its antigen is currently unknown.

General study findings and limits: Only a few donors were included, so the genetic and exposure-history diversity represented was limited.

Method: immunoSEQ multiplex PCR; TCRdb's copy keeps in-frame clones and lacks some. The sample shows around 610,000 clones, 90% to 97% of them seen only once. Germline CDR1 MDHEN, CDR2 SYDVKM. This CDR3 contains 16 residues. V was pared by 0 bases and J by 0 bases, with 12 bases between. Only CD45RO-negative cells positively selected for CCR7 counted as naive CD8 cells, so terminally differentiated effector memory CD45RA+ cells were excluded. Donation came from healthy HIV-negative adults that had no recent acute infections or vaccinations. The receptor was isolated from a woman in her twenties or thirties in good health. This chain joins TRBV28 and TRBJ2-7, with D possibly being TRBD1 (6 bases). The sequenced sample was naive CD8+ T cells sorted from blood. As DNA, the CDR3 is TGTGCCAGCAGTTTATGGACAGGAGAGTACTCCTACGAGCAGTACTTC. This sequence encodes CASSLWTGEYSYEQYF.